This T cell receptor (beta chain) appears in the sequencing data of a study of cytomegalovirus exposure and HLA in healthy donors. Study in general: Earlier, some 180 million T cells were analyzed, and more than 100 million unique TCR beta sequences were found among them. For the approximately 390 genotyped donors, more than 80% fell within the Caucasian-associated ancestry cluster. Study-wide findings and caveats: Presence/absence analyses assumed roughly uniform sequencing depth across donors. Later genetic work tied a missense DCLRE1C variant to beta-chain V and J trimming.

Germline assignment: CDR1 MNHNS and CDR2 SASEGT. The CDR3 is 15 amino acids. V was clipped by 3 bases and J by 0 bases; unmatched bases: 0. Note on this clone: The antigen is unknown.

The PCR ran on 60 Vbeta and 13 Jbeta primers. Using immunoSEQ multiplex PCR, the repertoire was profiled, and TCRdb retains in-frame clones only, with some absent. This sample has 150,000 to 200,000 clones, with roughly 80% found just once. The TCR originated in a male donor in good health and CMV-seronegative. The sample consisted of PBMCs. The chain employs TRBV6-1 and TRBJ1-3, with 9 bases matching TRBD1. The CDR3 nucleotides read TGTGCCAGCAGTGAGACAGGGGGCTCTGGAAACACCATATATTTT. Its protein product is CASSETGGSGNTIYF.